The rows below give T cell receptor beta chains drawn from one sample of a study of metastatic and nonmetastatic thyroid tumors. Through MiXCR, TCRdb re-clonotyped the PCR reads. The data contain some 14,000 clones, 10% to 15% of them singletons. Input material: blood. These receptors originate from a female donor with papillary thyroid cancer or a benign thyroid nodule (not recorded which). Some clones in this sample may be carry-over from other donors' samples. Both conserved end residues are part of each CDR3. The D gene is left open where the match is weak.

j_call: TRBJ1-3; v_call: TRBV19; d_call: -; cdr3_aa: CASSIDDASGNTIYF
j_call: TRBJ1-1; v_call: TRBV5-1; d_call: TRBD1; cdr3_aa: CASSLEGALSEAFF
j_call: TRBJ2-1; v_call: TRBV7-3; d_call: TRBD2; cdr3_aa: CASSVTSGGYNEQFF
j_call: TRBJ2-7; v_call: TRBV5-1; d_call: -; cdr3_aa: CASRKSGHYMDEQYF
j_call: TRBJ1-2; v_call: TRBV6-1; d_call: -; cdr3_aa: CASSEAPIDLAGTYGYTF
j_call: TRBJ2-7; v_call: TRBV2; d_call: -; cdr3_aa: CASSAGAGFYEQYF
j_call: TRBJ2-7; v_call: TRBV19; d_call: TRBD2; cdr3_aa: CASSPLIAGGGEQYF
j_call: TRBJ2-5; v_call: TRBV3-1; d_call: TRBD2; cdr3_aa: CASSQVLAGETQYF
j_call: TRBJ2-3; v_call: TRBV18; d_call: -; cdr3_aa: CASSPPRTFNTDTQYF
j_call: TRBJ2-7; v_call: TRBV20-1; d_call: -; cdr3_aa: CSARDPGPGSWEQYF
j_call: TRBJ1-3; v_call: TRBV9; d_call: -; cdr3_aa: CASKSGSGNTIYF
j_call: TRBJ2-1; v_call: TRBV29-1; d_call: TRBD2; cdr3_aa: CSVGGGLAGGSYNEQFF
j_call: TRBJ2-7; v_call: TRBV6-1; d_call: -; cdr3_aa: CASSFGGSSYEQYF
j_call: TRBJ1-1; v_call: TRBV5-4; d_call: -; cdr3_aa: CASSLGRGDTEAFF
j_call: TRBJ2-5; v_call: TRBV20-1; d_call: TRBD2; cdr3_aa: CSAEEMGLWDEAQYF
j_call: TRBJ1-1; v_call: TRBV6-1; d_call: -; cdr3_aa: CASSVIQSYTEAFF
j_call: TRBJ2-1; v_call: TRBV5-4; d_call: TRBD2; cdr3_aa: CASSQLAGGFNEQFF
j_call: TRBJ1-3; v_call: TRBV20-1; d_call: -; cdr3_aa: CSARGLTSGNTIYF
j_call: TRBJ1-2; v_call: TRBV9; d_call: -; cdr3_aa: CASSVVAGTMVYAF
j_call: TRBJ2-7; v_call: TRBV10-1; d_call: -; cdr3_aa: CASSEDGSYEQYF
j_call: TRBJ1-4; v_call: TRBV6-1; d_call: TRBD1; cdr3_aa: CASSEETGTGGGKLFF
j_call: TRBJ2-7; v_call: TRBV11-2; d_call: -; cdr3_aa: CASSLLGRRSDEQYF
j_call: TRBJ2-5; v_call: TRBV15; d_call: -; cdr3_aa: CATSRDPRETQYF
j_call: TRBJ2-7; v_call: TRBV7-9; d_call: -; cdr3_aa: CASSLEFPGDEQYF
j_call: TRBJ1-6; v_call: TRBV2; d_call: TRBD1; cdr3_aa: CASKGARDRGNSPLHF
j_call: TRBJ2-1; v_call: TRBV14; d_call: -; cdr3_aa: CASSPGPFEQFF
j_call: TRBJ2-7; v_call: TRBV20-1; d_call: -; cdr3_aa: CSARVGARYEQYF
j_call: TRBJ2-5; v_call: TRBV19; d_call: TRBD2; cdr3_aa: CASSIGLAGGPIRETQYF
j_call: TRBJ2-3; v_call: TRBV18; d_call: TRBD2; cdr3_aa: CASTRLAGGGTDTQYF
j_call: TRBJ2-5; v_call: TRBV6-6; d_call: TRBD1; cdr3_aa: CASSYSGTGPQETQYF
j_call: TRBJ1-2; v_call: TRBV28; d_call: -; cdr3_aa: CASSSTPTKVGYTF
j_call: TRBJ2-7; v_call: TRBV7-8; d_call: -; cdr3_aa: CASSLTDYEQYF
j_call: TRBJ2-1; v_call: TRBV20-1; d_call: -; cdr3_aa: CSALMGTEQFF
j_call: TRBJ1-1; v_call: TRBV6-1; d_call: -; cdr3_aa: CASSSNRAQFLAFF
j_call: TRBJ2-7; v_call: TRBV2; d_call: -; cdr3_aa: CASSGRQVNEQYF
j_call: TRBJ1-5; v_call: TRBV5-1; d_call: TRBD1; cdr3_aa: CASSPGTGGSNQPQHF
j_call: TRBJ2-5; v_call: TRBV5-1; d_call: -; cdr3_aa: CASSHGRITQETQYF
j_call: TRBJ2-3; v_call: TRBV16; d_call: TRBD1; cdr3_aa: CASSQKPRGPTDMQYF
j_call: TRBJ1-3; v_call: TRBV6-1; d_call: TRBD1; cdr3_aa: CASSRTGLGNTIYF
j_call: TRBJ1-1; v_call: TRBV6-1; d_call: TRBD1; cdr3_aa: CASSSRDRGLWAEAFF
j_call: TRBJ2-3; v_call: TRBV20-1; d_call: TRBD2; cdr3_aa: CSASPSLAGGHTDTQYF
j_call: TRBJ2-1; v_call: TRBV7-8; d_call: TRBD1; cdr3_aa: CASSSRQGKWNEQFF
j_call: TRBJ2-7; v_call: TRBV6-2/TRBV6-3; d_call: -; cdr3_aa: CSSSYRVFYEQYF
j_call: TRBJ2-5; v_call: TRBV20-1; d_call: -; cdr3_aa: CSALGWQGGFFQETQYF
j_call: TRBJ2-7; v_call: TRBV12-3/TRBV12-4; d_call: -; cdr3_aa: CASSLPENHEQYF
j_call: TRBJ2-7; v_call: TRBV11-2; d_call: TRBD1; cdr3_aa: CASSSPSGTGTGYYEQYF
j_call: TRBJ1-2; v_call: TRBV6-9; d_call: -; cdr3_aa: CASRPSGGDSRGNYGYTF
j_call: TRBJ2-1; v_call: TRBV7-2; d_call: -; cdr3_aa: CACSRFRGHEQFF
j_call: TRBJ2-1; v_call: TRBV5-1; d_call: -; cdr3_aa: CASSLGPGPSEQFF
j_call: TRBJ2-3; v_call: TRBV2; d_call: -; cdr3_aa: CASSYEGLPRTDTQYF
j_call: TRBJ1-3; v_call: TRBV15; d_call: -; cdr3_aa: CATSRSEGNTIYF
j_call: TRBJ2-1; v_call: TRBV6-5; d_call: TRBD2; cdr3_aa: CASSYTEAGAYNEQFF
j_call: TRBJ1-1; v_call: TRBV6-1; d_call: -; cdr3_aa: CASSEARGSTEAFF
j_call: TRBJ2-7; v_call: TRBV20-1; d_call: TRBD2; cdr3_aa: CSADDPGGYEQYF
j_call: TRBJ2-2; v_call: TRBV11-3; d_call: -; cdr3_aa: CASSLRTTGELFF